This TCR beta chain derives from a study of T cell responses to AZD1222 COVID-19 vaccine. Assay used: immunoSEQ multiplex PCR; TCRdb lists only in-frame clones, some missing. The repertoire consists of roughly 100,000 clones, with about four fifths occurring once and the leading ten covering around 5%. A note on this clone: Antigen: not known.

CDR1 MNHEY and CDR2 SVGEGT come from the germline V gene. V shed 4 bases and J 5 bases; nucleotides not matched to a gene: 9. The CDR3 is 16 amino acids. Study conclusions and caveats: Among those given AZD1222, only five to seven were seropositive at baseline. Unmutated regions of variants are reportedly targeted by nearly half of spike-specific TCRs. Spike as a whole was targeted by vaccine-associated CD4 TCRs, dominant at 160-218 and 743-854. Clonal diversity was possibly underestimated, and white British individuals and females predominated among donors.

The sequence derives from an adult in good health. The genes are TRBV6-2 or TRBV6-3 and TRBJ2-1; 9 bases align to TRBD1. Source: peripheral blood, taken on day 0 of AZD1222 vaccination. This CDR3 is CASSSPGTGKDNEQFF. As DNA, the CDR3 is TGTGCCAGCAGTTCCCCCGGGACAGGGAAAGACAATGAGCAGTTCTTC.